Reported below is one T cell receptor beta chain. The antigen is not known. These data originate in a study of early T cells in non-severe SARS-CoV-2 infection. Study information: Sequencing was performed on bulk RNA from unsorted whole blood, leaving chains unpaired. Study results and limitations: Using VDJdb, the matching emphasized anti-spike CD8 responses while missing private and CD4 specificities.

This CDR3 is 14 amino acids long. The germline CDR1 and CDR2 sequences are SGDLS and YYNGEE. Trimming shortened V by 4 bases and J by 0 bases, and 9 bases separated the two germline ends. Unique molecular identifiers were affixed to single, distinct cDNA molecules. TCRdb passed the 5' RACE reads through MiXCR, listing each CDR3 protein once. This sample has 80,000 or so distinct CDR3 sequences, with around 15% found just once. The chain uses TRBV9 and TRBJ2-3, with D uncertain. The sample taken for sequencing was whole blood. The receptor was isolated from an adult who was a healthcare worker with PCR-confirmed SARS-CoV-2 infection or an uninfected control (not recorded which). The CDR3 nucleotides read TGTGCCAGCAGCCCCCCGGTGAGCACAGATACGCAGTATTTT. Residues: CASSPPVSTDTQYF.